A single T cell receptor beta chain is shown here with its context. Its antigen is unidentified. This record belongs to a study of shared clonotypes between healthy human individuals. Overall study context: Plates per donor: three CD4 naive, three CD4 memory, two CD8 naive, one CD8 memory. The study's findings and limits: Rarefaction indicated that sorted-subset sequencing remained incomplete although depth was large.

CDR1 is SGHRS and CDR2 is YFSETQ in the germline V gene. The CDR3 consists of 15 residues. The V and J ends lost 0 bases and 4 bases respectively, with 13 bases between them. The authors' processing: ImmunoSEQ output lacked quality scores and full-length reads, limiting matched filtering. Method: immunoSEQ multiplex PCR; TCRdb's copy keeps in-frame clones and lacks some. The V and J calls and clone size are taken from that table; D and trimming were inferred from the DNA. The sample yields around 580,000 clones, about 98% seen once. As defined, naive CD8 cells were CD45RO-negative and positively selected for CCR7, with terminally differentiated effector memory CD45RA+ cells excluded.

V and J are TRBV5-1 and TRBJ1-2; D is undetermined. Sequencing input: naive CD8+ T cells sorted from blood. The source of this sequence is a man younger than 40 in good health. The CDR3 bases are TGCGCCAGCAGCTTGGGGAAACCTGGGGTCTATGGCTACACCTTC. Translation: CASSLGKPGVYGYTF.